What follows are 21 T cell receptor beta chains derived from one specimen sequenced in a study of beta chain features in type 1 diabetes (dated by TCRdb to the late 2010s). Library creation used the immunoSEQ multiplex PCR assay. The entire amount of isolated RNA was reverse transcribed using the High Capacity cDNA Reverse Transcription Kit, so the sequenced TCRB transcripts were expressed ones. Here the immuneACCESS table is served through TCRdb, limited to in-frame sequences with V and J called. Missing clones are a known gap in these copies; in checked studies unresolved V genes cover under half, and the rest lacks a known reason. The table for this sample lists under 150,000 clones; less than 9% of them were counted only once. Jointly, the top ten make up 1.4% of the sample. Sequenced sample: central memory CD4+ T cells from blood. The receptors originated from a woman under 40 in good health.

This clone has just a few counts. V usage is TRBV4-2 and J usage is TRBJ1-5, with a tentative D call TRBD1 (5 bases). V dropped 1 base and J dropped 6 bases, with 19 bases sitting between them. The CDR3 is made up of 17 amino acids. Germline V gene data show CDR1 as LGHNA and CDR2 as YNFKEQ. The CDR3 sequence is CASSQAAGQGGFQPQHF. The CDR3 nucleotides are TGTGCCAGCAGCCAAGCCGCGGGCCAGGGAGGGTTTCAGCCCCAGCATTTT.

In its sample, this clone was seen a few times. The gene calls are TRBV30 and TRBJ2-1, with TRBD2 identical over 10 bases. Germline V gives CDR1 GTSNPN, CDR2 SVGIG (reference sequence). V gave up 5 bases and J gave up 11 bases; unmatched junction bases: 6. The CDR3 is 12 amino acids. The DNA of the CDR3 is TGTGCCTGGGCTAGCGGGAGAGCTAAGCAGTTCTTC. Residues: CAWASGRAKQFF.

The CDR3 nucleotides are TGCGCCAGCAGCCAAGACAGCGGCACATACAATGAGCAGTTCTTC. Encoded protein: CASSQDSGTYNEQFF. The chain joins TRBV4-3 to TRBJ2-1, with D possibly matching TRBD2 (5 bases). The CDR3 contains 15 residues. Trimming took off 0 bases at V and 4 bases at J, with 10 bases between the two ends. Per the germline V gene, CDR1 is LGHNA and CDR2 is YSLEER.

This clone was seen a few times. The chain couples TRBV6-1 to TRBJ1-1, with 7 bases that match TRBD1. Germline CDR1 reads MNHNS; CDR2 reads SASEGT. The length of the CDR3 is 13 residues. With V trimmed by 8 bases and J by 4 bases, 7 bases remained unmatched. Written as DNA, the CDR3 is TGTGCCAGCCCATTGGCAGGGGGCACTGAAGCTTTCTTT. Translated: CASPLAGGTEAFF.

This clone appeared many times. The V call is TRBV30, the J call TRBJ1-2, with TRBD1 identical over 8 bases. V was clipped by 2 bases and J by 8 bases; unmatched bases: 7. The CDR3 has 13 amino acids. The germline V gene has CDR1 GTSNPN and CDR2 SVGIG (reference sequence). In DNA, the CDR3 is TGTGCCTGGAGTCCTGGGACAGGTCGGGGCTACACCTTC. Protein sequence: CAWSPGTGRGYTF.

This chain connects TRBV27 to TRBJ1-4; 10 bases line up with TRBD1. The CDR3 has 15 amino acids. Trimming at V came to 3 bases and at J to 8 bases, leaving 6 bases not matched to a gene. Germline V CDR1 and CDR2: MNHEY, SMNVEV (reference sequence). In nucleotides, the CDR3 is TGTGCCAGCAGTTTCCAGACAGGGGGCCTGGAAAAACTGTTTTTT. Translated: CASSFQTGGLEKLFF. The full variable domain, rest sourced from reference TRBV27 and TRBJ1-4, is EAQVTQNPRYLITVTGKKLTVTCSQNMNHEYMSWYRQDPGLGLRQIYYSMNVEVTDKGDVPEGYKVSRKEKRNFPLILESPSPNQTSLYFCASSFQTGGLEKLFFGSGTQLSVL.

The chain carries TRBV29-1 and TRBJ2-5; TRBD2 might be the D (5 bases). Germline values: CDR1 SQVTM, CDR2 ANQGSEA. This CDR3 spans 10 amino acids. Trimming stripped 6 bases from V and 11 bases from J, with 13 bases between. The CDR3 is CSVMDFEQYF. The CDR3, as DNA: TGCAGCGTGATGGACTTTGAGCAGTACTTC.

This clone showed up many times. The V call is TRBV14, the J call TRBJ1-3; D remains unclear. Germline V CDR1 and CDR2: SGHDN, FVKESK. The V end lost 1 base, the J end lost 5 bases, and 15 bases lay between the germline ends. The CDR3 runs 16 residues. The CDR3 DNA reads TGTGCCAGCAGCCAAGCTAAAGGACTTCGGAGAAACACCATATATTTT. Amino acid sequence: CASSQAKGLRRNTIYF.

The table lists this clone with a few counts. This chain joins TRBV19 and TRBJ2-1, with TRBD2 matching over 14 bases. CDR1 is LNHDA, CDR2 SQIVND, per germline (reference sequence). The CDR3 loop spans 18 amino acids. With V trimmed by 5 bases and J by 1 base, 7 bases remained unmatched. The CDR3 is CASSPGTSGSVSYNEQFF. The CDR3 DNA is TGTGCCAGTAGTCCCGGGACTAGCGGGAGTGTGTCCTACAATGAGCAGTTCTTC.

The chain combines TRBV20-1 with TRBJ2-5; D gene unclear. The closer fit of TRBJ2-7 to the DNA end suggests the J call may be wrong. Per the germline V gene, CDR1 is DFQATT and CDR2 is SNEGSKA (reference sequence). This CDR3 has 11 residues. The CDR3 region is CSAAIAYEQYF. The CDR3 coding sequence is TGCAGTGCGGCGATAGCCTACGAGCAGTACTTC.

The sample holds a few counts of this clone. This rearrangement joins TRBV18 to TRBJ1-4; unclear D gene. Germline CDR1 and CDR2: KGHSH and LQKENI. The CDR3 has 16 residues. The ends were cut back, 6 bases at V and 3 bases at J, with 17 bases in the middle. DNA of the CDR3: TGTGCCAGCTCCCCAACCTATGGAGACCCTAATGAAAAACTGTTTTTT. Encoded protein: CASSPTYGDPNEKLFF.

The gene calls are TRBV7-3 and TRBJ2-3; D is ambiguous. Germline assignment: CDR1 SGHTA and CDR2 FQGTGA. Trimming cost V 1 base and J 0 bases, with 20 bases left between them. CDR3 length equals 19 residues. In nucleotides, the CDR3 is TGTGCCAGCAGCTTAAAAGGCCCCGGTCTGACAAGCAGCACAGATACGCAGTATTTT. It translates to CASSLKGPGLTSSTDTQYF.

The chain uses TRBV28 and TRBJ2-7; TRBD1 matches 7 bases. The germline gives CDR1 MDHEN, CDR2 SYDVKM. Losses at the gene ends were 11 bases for V and 7 bases for J; bases not matched to a gene: 17. The CDR3 has 14 amino acids. The CDR3 reads CAGQTGTEKREQYF. CDR3 DNA: TGTGCCGGTCAAACCGGGACAGAAAAAAGAGAGCAGTACTTC.

This clone was picked up a small number of times. The rearrangement uses TRBV5-6 and TRBJ2-2; TRBD2 is a possible D gene (5 bases). In germline, CDR1 is SGHDT, CDR2 YYEEEE. The V and J ends lost 4 bases and 1 base respectively, with 11 bases between them. This CDR3 has 15 residues. The CDR3 protein is CASSSGRRNTGELFF. The DNA of the CDR3 is TGTGCCAGCAGCAGCGGACGCCGGAACACCGGGGAGCTGTTTTTT.

This sequence joins TRBV7-9 and TRBJ2-7; D is ambiguous. The CDR3 sequence is 15 residues long. Germline CDR1 reads SEHNR; CDR2 reads FQNEAQ (reference sequence). The V end lost 5 bases, the J end lost 2 bases, and 16 bases lay between the germline ends. CDR3 DNA sequence: TGTGCCAGCAGCCCCCAAGATGTAGTAGCCTACGAGCAGTACTTC. Amino acid sequence: CASSPQDVVAYEQYF. Full variable domain (missing parts from reference TRBV7-9 and TRBJ2-7): DTGVSQNPRHKITKRGQNVTFRCDPISEHNRLYWYRQTLGQGPEFLTYFQNEAQLEKSRLLSDRFSAERPKGSFSTLEIQRTEQGDSAMYLCASSPQDVVAYEQYFGPGTRLTVT.

The rearrangement joins TRBV28 to TRBJ2-1; 9 positions agree with TRBD2. V was pared by 7 bases and J by 4 bases, with 8 bases of the junction left unmatched. CDR3 length equals 15 residues. CDR1 and CDR2 (germline): MDHEN, SYDVKM. The CDR3, as DNA: TGTGCCAGCACCGTAGCGGGAGCGGGATACAATGAGCAGTTCTTC. This translates into CASTVAGAGYNEQFF.

This sequence joins TRBV28 and TRBJ2-3, with 8 positions matching TRBD2. CDR3 length: 15 residues. V was pared by 2 bases and J by 4 bases, with 5 bases of the junction left unmatched. Looked up from germline, CDR1 is MDHEN and CDR2 is SYDVKM. CDR3 loop: CASSLGGRFSDTQYF. In nucleotides, the CDR3 is TGTGCCAGCAGTTTAGGCGGGAGGTTCTCAGATACGCAGTATTTT.

This clone was observed a handful of times. The chain carries TRBV5-1 and TRBJ1-1, with 8 bases fitting TRBD1. CDR3 size: 15 residues. V gave up 1 base and J gave up 5 bases; unmatched junction bases: 7. Germline CDR1 and CDR2: SGHRS and YFSETQ. In DNA form, the CDR3 reads TGCGCCAGCAGCTTGCCGGTACAGGGGGGGACTGAAGCTTTCTTT. It is translated as CASSLPVQGGTEAFF.

The genes are TRBV7-2 and TRBJ2-7; D not certain. The CDR3 covers 11 residues. CDR1 is SGHTA, CDR2 FQGNSA, per germline. V shed 4 bases and J shed 4 bases, with 5 bases lying between them. The CDR3 coding sequence is TGTGCCAGCAGCTCCAGATACGAGCAGTACTTC. This encodes CASSSRYEQYF.

This chain joins TRBV19 and TRBJ2-1, with 8 bases aligning to TRBD2. J gave up 4 bases and V 4 bases, and 9 bases lay outside the gene matches. The CDR3 has 16 amino acids. CDR1 and CDR2 (germline): LNHDA, SQIVND (reference sequence). In DNA form, the CDR3 reads TGTGCCAGTAGTAGAGTAGCGGGACACCAGTACAATGAGCAGTTCTTC. Protein product: CASSRVAGHQYNEQFF.

This clone was observed a few times. Additional DNA sequences in this sample encode the identical CDR3. The chain is built from TRBV9 and TRBJ2-3, with 9 bases identical to TRBD2. Unmatched junction bases numbered 4, after V lost 4 bases and J lost 1 base. Germline CDR1 reads SGDLS; CDR2 reads YYNGEE. The CDR3 has 15 amino acids. The CDR3 bases are TGTGCCAGCAGCCCCCGGACTAGCGGCACAGATACGCAGTATTTT. Amino acids: CASSPRTSGTDTQYF.